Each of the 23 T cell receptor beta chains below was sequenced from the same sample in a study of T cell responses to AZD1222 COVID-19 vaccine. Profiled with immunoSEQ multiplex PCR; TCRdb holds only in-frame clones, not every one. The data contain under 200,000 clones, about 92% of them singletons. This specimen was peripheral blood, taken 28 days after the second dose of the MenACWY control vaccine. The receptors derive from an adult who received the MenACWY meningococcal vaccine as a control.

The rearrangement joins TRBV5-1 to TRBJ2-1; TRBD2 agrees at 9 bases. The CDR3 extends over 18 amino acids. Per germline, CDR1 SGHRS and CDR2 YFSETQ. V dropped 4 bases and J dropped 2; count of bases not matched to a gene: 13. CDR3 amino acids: CASSNPLGSGRTYNEQFF. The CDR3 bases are TGCGCCAGCAGCAACCCCCTGGGGAGCGGGAGGACCTACAATGAGCAGTTCTTC.

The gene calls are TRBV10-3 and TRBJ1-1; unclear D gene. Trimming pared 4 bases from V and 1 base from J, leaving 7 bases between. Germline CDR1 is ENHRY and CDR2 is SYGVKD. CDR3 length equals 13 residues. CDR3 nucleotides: TGTGCCATCAGTGTGATACGGAACACTGAAGCTTTCTTT. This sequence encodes CAISVIRNTEAFF.

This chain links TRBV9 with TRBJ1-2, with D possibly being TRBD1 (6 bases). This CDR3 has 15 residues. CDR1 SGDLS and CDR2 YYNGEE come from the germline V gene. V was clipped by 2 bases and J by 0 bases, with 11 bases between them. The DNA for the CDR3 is TGTGCCAGCAGCGTGCAGGGGCAATCTAACTATGGCTACACCTTC. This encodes CASSVQGQSNYGYTF.

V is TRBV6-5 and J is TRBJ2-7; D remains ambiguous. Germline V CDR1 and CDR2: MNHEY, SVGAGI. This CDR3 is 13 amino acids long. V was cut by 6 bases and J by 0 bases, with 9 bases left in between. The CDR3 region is CASRSGLSYEQYF. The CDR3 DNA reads TGTGCCAGCAGATCGGGCCTCTCCTACGAGCAGTACTTC.

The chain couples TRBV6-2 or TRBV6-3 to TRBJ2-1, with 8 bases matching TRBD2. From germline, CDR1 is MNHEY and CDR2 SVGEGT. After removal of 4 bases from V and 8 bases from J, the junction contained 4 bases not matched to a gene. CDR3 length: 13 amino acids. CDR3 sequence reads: CASSWRTSHEQFF. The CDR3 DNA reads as TGTGCCAGCAGTTGGAGGACTAGCCATGAGCAGTTCTTC.

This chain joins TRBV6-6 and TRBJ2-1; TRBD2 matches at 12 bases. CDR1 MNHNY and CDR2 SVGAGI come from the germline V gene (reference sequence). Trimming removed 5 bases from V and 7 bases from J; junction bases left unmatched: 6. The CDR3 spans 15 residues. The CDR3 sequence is CASSRTSGILNEQFF. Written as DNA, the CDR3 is TGTGCCAGCAGTCGGACTAGCGGGATCTTGAATGAGCAGTTCTTC.

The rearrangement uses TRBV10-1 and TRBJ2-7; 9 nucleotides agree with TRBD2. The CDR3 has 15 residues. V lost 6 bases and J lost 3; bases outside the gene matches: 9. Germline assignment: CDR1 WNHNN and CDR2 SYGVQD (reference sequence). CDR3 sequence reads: CASRRNSGRGYEQYF. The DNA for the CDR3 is TGCGCCAGCAGAAGGAATAGCGGGAGAGGCTACGAGCAGTACTTC.

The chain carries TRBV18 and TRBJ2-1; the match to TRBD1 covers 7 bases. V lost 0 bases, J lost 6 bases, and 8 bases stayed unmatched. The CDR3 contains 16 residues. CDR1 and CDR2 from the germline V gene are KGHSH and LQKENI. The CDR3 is CASSPPTGVQGNEQFF. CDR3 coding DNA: TGTGCCAGCTCACCACCTACAGGGGTCCAGGGCAATGAGCAGTTCTTC.

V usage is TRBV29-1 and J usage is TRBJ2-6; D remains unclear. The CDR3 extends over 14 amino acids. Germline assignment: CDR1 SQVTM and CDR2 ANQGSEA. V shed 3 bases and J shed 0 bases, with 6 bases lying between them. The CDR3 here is CSVDGTSGANVLTF. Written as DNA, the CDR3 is TGCAGCGTTGACGGAACCTCTGGGGCCAACGTCCTGACTTTC.

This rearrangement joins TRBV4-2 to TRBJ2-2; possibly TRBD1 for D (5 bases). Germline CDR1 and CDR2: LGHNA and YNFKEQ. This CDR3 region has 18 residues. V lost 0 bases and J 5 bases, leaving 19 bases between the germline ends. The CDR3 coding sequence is TGTGCCAGCAGCCAAGATCCCCAGGGCTTGATGAGGACCGGGGAGCTGTTTTTT. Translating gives CASSQDPQGLMRTGELFF.

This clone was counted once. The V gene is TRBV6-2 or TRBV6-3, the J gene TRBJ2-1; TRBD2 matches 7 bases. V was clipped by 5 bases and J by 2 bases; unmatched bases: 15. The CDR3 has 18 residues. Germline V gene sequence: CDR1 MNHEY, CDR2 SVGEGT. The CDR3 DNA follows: TGTGCCAGCAGTGATCCTTCCCCTAGCGGTTCCCCCTACAATGAGCAGTTCTTC. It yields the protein CASSDPSPSGSPYNEQFF.

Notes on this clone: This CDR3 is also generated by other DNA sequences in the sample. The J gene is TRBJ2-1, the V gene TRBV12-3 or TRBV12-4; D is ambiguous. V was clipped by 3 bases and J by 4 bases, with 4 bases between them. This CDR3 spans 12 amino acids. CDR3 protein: CASSLEYNEQFF. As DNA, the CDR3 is TGTGCCAGCAGTTTGGAGTACAATGAGCAGTTCTTC.

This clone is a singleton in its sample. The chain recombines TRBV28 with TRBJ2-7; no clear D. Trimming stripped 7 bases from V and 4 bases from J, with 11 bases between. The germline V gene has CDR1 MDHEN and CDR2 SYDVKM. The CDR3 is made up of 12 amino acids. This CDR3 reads CASTTSSYEQYF. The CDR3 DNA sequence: TGTGCCAGCACCACATCATCATACGAGCAGTACTTC.

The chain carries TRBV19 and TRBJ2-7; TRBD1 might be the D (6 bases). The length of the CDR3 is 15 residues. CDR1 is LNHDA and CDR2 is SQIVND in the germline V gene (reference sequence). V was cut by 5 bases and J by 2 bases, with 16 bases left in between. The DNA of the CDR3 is TGTGCCAGTAGTCCCCAGACAGGCCCAGCCTACGAGCAGTACTTC. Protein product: CASSPQTGPAYEQYF.

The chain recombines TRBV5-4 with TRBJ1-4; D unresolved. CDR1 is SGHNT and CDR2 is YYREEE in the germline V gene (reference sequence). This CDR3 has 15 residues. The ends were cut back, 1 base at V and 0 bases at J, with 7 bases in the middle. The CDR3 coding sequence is TGTGCCAGCAGCTTGACAACTGCAACTAATGAAAAACTGTTTTTT. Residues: CASSLTTATNEKLFF.

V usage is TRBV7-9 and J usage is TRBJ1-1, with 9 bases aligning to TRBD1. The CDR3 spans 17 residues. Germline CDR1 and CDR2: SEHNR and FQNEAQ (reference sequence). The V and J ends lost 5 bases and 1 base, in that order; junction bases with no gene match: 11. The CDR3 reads CASSLRDREAGNTEAFF. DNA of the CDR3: TGTGCCAGCAGCCTCCGGGACAGGGAAGCGGGGAACACTGAAGCTTTCTTT.

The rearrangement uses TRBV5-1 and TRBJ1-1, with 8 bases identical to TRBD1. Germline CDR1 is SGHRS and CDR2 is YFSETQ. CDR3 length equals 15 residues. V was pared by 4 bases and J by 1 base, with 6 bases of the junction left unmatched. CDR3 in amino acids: CASSRTGKQNTEAFF. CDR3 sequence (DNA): TGCGCCAGCAGCAGGACAGGGAAGCAGAACACTGAAGCTTTCTTT.

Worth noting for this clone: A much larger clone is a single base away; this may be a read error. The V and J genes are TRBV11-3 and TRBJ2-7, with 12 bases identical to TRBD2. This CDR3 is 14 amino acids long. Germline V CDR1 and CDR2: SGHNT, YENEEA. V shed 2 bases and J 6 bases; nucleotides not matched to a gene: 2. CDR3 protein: CASSLLAGGGEQYF. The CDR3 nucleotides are TGTGCCAGCAGCTTACTAGCGGGAGGGGGCGAGCAGTACTTC.

The CDR3 region is CASRPTGGDDSPLHF. CDR3 nucleotides: TGTGCCAGTAGACCGACAGGGGGCGATGATTCACCCCTCCACTTT. This sequence joins TRBV19 and TRBJ1-6; 10 bases match TRBD1. The CDR3 extends over 15 amino acids. Trimming at V came to 6 bases and at J to 8 bases, leaving 7 bases not matched to a gene. Germline V gene data show CDR1 as LNHDA and CDR2 as SQIVND (reference sequence).

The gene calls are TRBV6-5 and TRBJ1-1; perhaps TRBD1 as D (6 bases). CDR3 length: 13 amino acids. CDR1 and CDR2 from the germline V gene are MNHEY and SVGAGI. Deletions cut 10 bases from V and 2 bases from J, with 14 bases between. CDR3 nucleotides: TGTGCCACCGGTGGACAGCTCAACACTGAAGCTTTCTTT. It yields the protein CATGGQLNTEAFF.

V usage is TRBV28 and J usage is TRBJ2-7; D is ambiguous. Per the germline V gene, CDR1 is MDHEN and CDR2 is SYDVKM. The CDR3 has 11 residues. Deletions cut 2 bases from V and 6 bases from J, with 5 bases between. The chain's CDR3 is CASSLNGEQYF. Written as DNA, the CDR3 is TGTGCCAGCAGTTTAAATGGCGAGCAGTACTTC.

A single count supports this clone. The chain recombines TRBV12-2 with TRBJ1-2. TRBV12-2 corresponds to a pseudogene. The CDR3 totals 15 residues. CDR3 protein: CASRLAPEGNYGYTF. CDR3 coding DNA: TGTGCAAGTCGCTTAGCGCCCGAAGGTAACTATGGCTACACCTTC.

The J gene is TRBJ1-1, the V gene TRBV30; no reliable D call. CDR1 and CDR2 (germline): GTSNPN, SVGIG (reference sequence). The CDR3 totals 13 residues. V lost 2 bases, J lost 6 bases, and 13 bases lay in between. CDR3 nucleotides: TGTGCCTGGAGTAGGATCGAGGCGGCTGAAGCTTTCTTT. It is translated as CAWSRIEAAEAFF.